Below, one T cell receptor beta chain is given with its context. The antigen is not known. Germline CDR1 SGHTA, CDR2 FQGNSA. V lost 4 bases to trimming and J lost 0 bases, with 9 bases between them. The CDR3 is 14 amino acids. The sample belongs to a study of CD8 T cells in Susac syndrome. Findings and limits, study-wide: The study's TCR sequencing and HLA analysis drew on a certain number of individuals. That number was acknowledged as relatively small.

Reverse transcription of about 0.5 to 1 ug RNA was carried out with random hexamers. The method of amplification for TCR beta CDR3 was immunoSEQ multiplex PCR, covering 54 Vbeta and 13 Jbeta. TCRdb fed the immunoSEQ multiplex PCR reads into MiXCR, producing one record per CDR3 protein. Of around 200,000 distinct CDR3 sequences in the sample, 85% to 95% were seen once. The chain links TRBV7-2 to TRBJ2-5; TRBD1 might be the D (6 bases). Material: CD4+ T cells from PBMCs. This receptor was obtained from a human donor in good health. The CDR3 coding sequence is TGTGCCAGCAGCTGGACAGAATACCAAGAGACCCAGTACTTC. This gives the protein CASSWTEYQETQYF.